Listed below are T cell receptor beta chains from one sample, sequenced in a study of blood T cell repertoires in COVID-19. Sequencing used immunoSEQ multiplex PCR; TCRdb keeps in-frame clones, though not all of them. The table records 100,000 to 150,000 clones, around 89% of them present only once. Sequenced: peripheral blood. These TCRs come from a man aged 45-60 years with acute or convalescent COVID-19. Each CDR3 is given with its conserved first and last residue. D genes are given only for firm matches. Size values are once, few and many counts, or a class for expanded clones, and some rows have none.

size: few; length: 13; D: TRBD1; J: TRBJ2-3; V: TRBV6-4; CDR3: CATADRVTDTQYF; DNA: TGTGCCACCGCAGACAGGGTCACAGATACGCAGTATTTT
size: -; length: 15; D: TRBD1; J: TRBJ1-2; V: TRBV4-1; CDR3: CASSHGPTGAYGYTF; DNA: TGCGCCAGCAGCCACGGGCCCACAGGGGCCTATGGCTACACCTTC
size: -; length: 14; D: TRBD1; J: TRBJ1-6; V: TRBV2; CDR3: CASSSGTGRSPLHF; DNA: TGTGCCAGCAGTTCCGGGACAGGTCGTTCACCCCTCCACTTT
size: -; length: 13; D: -; J: TRBJ2-2; V: TRBV27; CDR3: CASTPMEGGELFF; DNA: TGTGCCAGCACCCCGATGGAGGGCGGGGAGCTGTTTTTT
size: -; length: 14; D: -; J: TRBJ1-1; V: TRBV7-9; CDR3: CASSFWEGNTEAFF; DNA: TGTGCCAGCAGCTTTTGGGAGGGCAACACTGAAGCTTTCTTT
size: -; length: 16; D: TRBD1; J: TRBJ2-3; V: TRBV10-3; CDR3: CAISDFRQGSADTQYF; DNA: TGTGCCATCAGTGATTTTCGACAGGGTTCGGCAGATACGCAGTATTTT
size: -; length: 14; D: -; J: TRBJ1-5; V: TRBV27; CDR3: CASSPMAGVQPQHF; DNA: TGTGCCAGCAGTCCGATGGCAGGGGTTCAGCCCCAGCATTTT
size: -; length: 18; D: TRBD2; J: TRBJ2-1; V: TRBV20-1; CDR3: CSASFPNRLAGVGNEQFF; DNA: TGCAGTGCTAGTTTTCCCAATAGACTAGCGGGAGTGGGGAATGAGCAGTTCTTC
size: -; length: 16; D: TRBD1; J: TRBJ1-2; V: TRBV2; CDR3: CASSEPPGQGSYGYTF; DNA: TGTGCCAGCAGTGAACCGCCGGGACAGGGAAGTTATGGCTACACCTTC
size: -; length: 16; D: TRBD1; J: TRBJ1-6; V: TRBV27; CDR3: CASSTHRPGGYSPLHF; DNA: TGTGCCAGCAGCACTCACCGGCCAGGGGGTTATTCACCCCTCCACTTT
size: -; length: 14; D: TRBD1; J: TRBJ1-2; V: TRBV6-5; CDR3: CASSRTGGIDGYTF; DNA: TGTGCCAGCAGCCGGACAGGGGGCATTGATGGCTACACCTTC
size: -; length: 14; D: -; J: TRBJ1-2; V: TRBV19; CDR3: CASRSREANYGYTF; DNA: TGTGCCAGTAGGTCGCGGGAAGCTAACTATGGCTACACCTTC
size: -; length: 14; D: TRBD2; J: TRBJ2-3; V: TRBV25-1; CDR3: CASRGGLAADTQYF; DNA: TGTGCCAGCAGGGGGGGACTAGCGGCAGATACGCAGTATTTT
size: -; length: 14; D: TRBD1; J: TRBJ2-2; V: TRBV5-4; CDR3: CASNRDRGTGELFF; DNA: TGTGCCAGCAACCGGGACAGGGGGACCGGGGAGCTGTTTTTT
size: -; length: 14; D: TRBD1; J: TRBJ1-1; V: TRBV6-5; CDR3: CASSLQGAPTEAFF; DNA: TGTGCCAGCAGTTTACAGGGGGCACCTACTGAAGCTTTCTTT
size: -; length: 16; D: -; J: TRBJ2-5; V: TRBV18; CDR3: CASSPPSITFQETQYF; DNA: TGTGCCAGCTCACCACCGAGTATCACCTTTCAAGAGACCCAGTACTTC
size: once; length: 15; D: TRBD2; J: TRBJ2-1; V: TRBV2; CDR3: CASRPTSGRGDEQFF; DNA: TGTGCCAGCAGACCGACTAGCGGGAGGGGCGATGAGCAGTTCTTC
size: -; length: 16; D: -; J: TRBJ2-3; V: TRBV4-1; CDR3: CASSQEGGASTDTQYF; DNA: TGCGCCAGCAGCCAAGAAGGCGGTGCTAGCACAGATACGCAGTATTTT